This entry features one TCR beta chain sequence. Germline V gene data show CDR1 as MNHEY and CDR2 as SMNVEV (reference sequence). Deletions cut 5 bases from V and 4 bases from J, with 17 bases between. The CDR3 extends over 15 amino acids. This sample stems from a study of cytomegalovirus exposure and HLA in healthy donors. The primer mix had 60 Vbeta and 13 Jbeta primers. Sequenced by immunoSEQ multiplex PCR; TCRdb stores in-frame clones only, minus some. Among approximately 100,000 clones listed, roughly 79% were seen once. The source is a woman aged 40-49 years in good health and CMV-seronegative. The source material was PBMCs. V and J are TRBV27 and TRBJ1-2; TRBD1 is a possible D gene (6 bases). CDR3 region: CASSALQGGGYGYTF. For the CDR3, the DNA is TGTGCCAGCAGTGCCCTACAGGGCGGGGGCTATGGCTACACCTTC.